The present T cell receptor (beta chain) was sequenced within a study of T-cell reconstitution after alpha-beta-depleted transplantation in children. Germline V CDR1 and CDR2: MNHEY, SMNVEV (reference sequence). The germline V and J ends were trimmed by 6 bases and 1 base, with 19 bases remaining between them. The CDR3 runs 17 residues. Preparation of the TCRbeta library used unique molecular identifiers. TCRdb analysed the PCR reads with MiXCR anew, one entry per CDR3 protein. The repertoire holds some 310,000 distinct CDR3 sequences, with over 20% as singletons. This clonotype was detected a few times.

This receptor was taken from a male patient between 5 and 17 years old who had a stem cell transplant for acute lymphoblastic leukemia, so the T cells may come from the graft donor. Sequenced here: PBMCs, mostly from graft donor cells, sampled 180 days after TCRalphabeta/CD19-depleted stem cell transplant. The chain recombines TRBV27 with TRBJ1-5; D may be TRBD1 (5 bases). CDR3 DNA sequence: TGTGCCAGCAGAACCCGCGGGCGGGGGGGAAGCAATCAGCCCCAGCATTTT. This encodes CASRTRGRGGSNQPQHF.